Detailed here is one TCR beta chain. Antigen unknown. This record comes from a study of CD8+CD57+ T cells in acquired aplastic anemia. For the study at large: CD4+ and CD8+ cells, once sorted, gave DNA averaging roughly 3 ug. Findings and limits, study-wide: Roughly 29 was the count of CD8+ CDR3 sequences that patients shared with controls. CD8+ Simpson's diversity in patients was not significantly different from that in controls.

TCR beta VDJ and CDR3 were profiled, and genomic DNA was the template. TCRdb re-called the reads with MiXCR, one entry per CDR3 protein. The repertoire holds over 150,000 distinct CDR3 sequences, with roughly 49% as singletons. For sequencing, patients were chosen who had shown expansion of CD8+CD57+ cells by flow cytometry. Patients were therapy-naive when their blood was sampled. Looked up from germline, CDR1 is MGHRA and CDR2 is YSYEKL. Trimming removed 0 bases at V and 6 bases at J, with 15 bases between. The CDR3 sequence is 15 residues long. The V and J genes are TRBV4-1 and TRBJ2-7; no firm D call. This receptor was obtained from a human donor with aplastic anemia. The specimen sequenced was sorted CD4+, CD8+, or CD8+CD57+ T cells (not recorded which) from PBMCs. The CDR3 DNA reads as TGCGCCAGCAGCCAAGATCGGGCCAGCTACTGCGAGCAGTACTTC. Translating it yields CASSQDRASYCEQYF.